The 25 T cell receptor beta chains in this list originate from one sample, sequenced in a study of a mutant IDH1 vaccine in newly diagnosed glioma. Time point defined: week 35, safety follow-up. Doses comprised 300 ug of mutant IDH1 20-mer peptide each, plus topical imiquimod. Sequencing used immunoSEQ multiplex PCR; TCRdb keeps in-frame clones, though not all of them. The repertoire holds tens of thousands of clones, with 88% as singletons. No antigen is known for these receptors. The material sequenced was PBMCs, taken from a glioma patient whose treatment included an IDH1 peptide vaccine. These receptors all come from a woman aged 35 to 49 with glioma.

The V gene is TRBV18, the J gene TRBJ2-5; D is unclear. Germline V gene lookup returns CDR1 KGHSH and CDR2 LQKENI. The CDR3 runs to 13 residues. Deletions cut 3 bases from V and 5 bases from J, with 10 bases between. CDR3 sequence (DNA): TGTGCCAGCTCACCCTCGAGTAGCGAGACCCAGTACTTC. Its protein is CASSPSSSETQYF.

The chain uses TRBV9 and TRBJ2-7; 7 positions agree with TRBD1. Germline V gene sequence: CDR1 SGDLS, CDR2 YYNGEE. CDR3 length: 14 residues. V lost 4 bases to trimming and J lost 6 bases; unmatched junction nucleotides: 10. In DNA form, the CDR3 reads TGTGCCAGCAGCCCAACAGGGGCTTATTTCGAGCAGTACTTC. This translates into CASSPTGAYFEQYF.

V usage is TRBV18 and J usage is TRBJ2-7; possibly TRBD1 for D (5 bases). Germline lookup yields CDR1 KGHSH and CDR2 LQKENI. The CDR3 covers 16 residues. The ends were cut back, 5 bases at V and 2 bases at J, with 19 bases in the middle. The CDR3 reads CASSSTRPGSTYEQYF. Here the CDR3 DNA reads TGTGCCAGCTCATCCACGAGACCAGGGTCAACCTACGAGCAGTACTTC. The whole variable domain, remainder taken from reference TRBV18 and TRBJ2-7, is NAGVMQNPRHLVRRRGQEARLRCSPMKGHSHVYWYRQLPEEGLKFMVYLQKENIIDESGMPKERFSAEFPKEGPSILRIQQVVRGDSAAYFCASSSTRPGSTYEQYFGPGTRLTVT.

The CDR3 DNA reads as TGTGCCACCAGCAGACTCCAGATAGGGCAGTATTTT. It yields the protein CATSRLQIGQYF. V usage is TRBV15 and J usage is TRBJ2-3; D is unclear. Trimming took 2 bases from V and 11 from J, leaving 11 bases between them. This CDR3 has 12 amino acids. Germline loops: CDR1 LNHNV, CDR2 YYDKDF (reference sequence).

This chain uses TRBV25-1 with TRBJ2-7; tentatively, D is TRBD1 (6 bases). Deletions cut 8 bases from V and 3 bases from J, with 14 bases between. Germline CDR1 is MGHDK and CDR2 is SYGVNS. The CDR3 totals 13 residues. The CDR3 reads CASLGTGNYEQYF. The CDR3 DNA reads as TGTGCCAGCCTCGGCACAGGGAACTACGAGCAGTACTTC.

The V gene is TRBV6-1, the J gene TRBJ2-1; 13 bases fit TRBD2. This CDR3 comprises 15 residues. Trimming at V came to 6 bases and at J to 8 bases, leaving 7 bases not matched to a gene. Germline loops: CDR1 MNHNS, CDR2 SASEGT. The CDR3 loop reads CASSPGLAGWDEQFF. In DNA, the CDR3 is TGTGCCAGCAGCCCGGGACTAGCGGGGTGGGATGAGCAGTTCTTC.

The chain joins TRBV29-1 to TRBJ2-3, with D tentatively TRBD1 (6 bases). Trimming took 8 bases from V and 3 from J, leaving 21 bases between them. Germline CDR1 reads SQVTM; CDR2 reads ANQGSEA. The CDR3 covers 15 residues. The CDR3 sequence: CSTEAQGVSTDTQYF. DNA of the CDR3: TGCAGCACGGAGGCACAGGGAGTGAGTACAGATACGCAGTATTTT.

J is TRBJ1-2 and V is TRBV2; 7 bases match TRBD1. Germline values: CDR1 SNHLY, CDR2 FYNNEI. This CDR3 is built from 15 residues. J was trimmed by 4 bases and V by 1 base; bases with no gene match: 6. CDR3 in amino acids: CASSEEAGGRYGYTF. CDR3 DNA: TGTGCCAGCAGTGAAGAGGCAGGGGGACGCTATGGCTACACCTTC.

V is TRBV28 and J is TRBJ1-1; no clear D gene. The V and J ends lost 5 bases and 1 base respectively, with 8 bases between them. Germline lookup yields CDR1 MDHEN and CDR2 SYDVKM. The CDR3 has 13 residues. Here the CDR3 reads CASSKRQNTEAFF. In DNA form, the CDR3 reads TGTGCCAGCAGTAAAAGACAGAACACTGAAGCTTTCTTT. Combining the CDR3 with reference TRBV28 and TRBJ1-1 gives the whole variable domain DVKVTQSSRYLVKRTGEKVFLECVQDMDHENMFWYRQDPGLGLRLIYFSYDVKMKEKGDIPEGYSVSREKKERFSLILESASTNQTSMYLCASSKRQNTEAFFGQGTRLTVV.

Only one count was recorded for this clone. The CDR3 coding sequence is TGTGCCAGCAGTACACTAGCGGGACAAGAGACCCAGTACTTC. Residues: CASSTLAGQETQYF. The chain links TRBV6-5 to TRBJ2-5, with 10 bases matching TRBD2. The CDR3 has 14 residues. The ends lost 5 bases at V and 2 bases at J; junction bases unmatched: 2. CDR1 is MNHEY and CDR2 is SVGAGI in the germline V gene.

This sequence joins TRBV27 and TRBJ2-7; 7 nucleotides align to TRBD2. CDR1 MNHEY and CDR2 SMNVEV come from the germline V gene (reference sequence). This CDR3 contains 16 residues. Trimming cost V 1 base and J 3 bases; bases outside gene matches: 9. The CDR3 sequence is CASSLFRRGDLYEQYF. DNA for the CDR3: TGTGCCAGCAGTTTATTCAGACGGGGGGATCTCTACGAGCAGTACTTC.

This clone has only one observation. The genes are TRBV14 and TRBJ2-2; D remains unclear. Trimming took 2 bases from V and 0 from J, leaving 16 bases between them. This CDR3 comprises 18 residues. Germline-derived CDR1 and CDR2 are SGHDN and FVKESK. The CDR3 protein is CASSQPSRLPSNTGELFF. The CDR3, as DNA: TGTGCCAGCAGCCAACCGTCGAGACTTCCATCGAACACCGGGGAGCTGTTTTTT.

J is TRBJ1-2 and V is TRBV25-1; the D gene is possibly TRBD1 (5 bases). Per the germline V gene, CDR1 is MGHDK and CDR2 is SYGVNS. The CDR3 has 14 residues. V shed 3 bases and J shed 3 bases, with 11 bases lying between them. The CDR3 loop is CASSEAGTDYGYTF. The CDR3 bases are TGTGCCAGCAGTGAGGCCGGGACGGACTATGGCTACACCTTC.

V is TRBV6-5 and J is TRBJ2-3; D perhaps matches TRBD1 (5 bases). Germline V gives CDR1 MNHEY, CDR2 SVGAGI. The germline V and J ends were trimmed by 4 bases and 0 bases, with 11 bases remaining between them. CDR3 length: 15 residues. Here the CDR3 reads CASSLDDSSTDTQYF. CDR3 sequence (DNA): TGTGCCAGCAGTTTAGACGACAGCAGCACAGATACGCAGTATTTT.

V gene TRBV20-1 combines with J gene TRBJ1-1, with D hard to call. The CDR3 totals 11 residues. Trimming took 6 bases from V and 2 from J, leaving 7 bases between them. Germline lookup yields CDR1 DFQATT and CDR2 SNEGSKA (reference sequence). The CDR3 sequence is CSAELNTEAFF. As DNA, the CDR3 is TGCAGTGCAGAATTAAACACTGAAGCTTTCTTT.

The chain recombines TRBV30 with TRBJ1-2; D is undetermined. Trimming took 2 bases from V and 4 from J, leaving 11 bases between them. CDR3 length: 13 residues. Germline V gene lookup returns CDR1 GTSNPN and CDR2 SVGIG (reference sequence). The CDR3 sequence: CAWSPGLRYGYTF. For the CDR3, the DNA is TGTGCCTGGAGTCCCGGCCTGCGCTATGGCTACACCTTC.

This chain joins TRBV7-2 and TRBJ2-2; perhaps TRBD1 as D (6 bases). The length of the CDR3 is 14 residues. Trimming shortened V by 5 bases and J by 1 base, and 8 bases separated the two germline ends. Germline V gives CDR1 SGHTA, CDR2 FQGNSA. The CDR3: CASSLTGNTGELFF. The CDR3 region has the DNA TGTGCCAGCAGCCTGACAGGGAACACCGGGGAGCTGTTTTTT.

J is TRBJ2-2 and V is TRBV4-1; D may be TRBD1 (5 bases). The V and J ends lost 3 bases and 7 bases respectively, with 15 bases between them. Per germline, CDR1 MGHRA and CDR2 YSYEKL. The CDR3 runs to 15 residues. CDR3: CASSHWAGLIGELFF. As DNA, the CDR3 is TGCGCCAGCAGCCATTGGGCAGGGTTGATCGGGGAGCTGTTTTTT.

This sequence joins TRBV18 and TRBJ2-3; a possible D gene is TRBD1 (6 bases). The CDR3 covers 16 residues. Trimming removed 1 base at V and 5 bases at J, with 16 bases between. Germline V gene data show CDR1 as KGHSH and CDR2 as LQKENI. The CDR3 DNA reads TGTGCCAGCTCACCACTCGGTTCAGGGGCACTAGATACGCAGTATTTT. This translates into CASSPLGSGALDTQYF.

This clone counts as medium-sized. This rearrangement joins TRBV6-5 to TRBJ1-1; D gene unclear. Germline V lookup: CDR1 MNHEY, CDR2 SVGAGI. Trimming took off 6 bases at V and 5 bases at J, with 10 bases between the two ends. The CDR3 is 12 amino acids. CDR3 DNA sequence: TGTGCCAGCAGCCCGAGTGCAACTGAAGCTTTCTTT. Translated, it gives CASSPSATEAFF.

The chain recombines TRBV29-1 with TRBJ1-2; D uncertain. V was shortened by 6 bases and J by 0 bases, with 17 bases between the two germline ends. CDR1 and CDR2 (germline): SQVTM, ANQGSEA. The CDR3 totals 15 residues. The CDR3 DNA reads TGCAGCGTCGTGCCCCCCGCTGGAGCTAACTATGGCTACACCTTC. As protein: CSVVPPAGANYGYTF.

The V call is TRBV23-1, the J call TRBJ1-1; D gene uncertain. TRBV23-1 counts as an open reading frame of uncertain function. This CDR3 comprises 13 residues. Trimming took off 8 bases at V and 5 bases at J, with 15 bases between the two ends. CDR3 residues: CASLDVPRTEAFF. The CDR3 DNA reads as TGCGCCAGCCTGGACGTTCCAAGGACTGAAGCTTTCTTT.

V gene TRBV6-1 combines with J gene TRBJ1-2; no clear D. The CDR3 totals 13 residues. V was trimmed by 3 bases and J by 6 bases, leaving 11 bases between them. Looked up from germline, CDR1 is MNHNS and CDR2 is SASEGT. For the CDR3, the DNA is TGTGCCAGCAGTGAGGCCTGGGGAAATGGCTACACCTTC. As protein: CASSEAWGNGYTF.

In DNA form, the CDR3 reads TGTGCCAGCACAGGGAACACTGAAGCTTTCTTT. Translated: CASTGNTEAFF. This sequence joins TRBV6-1 and TRBJ1-1; no clear D gene. V lost 7 bases to trimming and J lost 1 base, with 4 bases between them. Per the germline V gene, CDR1 is MNHNS and CDR2 is SASEGT. The CDR3 is 11 residues long.

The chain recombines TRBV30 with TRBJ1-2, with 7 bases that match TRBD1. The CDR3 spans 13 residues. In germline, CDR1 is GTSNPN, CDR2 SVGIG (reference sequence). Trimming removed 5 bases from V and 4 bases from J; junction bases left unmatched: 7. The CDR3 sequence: CAWAGDSIYGYTF. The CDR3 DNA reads TGTGCCTGGGCTGGGGACAGTATCTATGGCTACACCTTC.